Listed below are T cell receptor beta chains from one sample, sequenced in a study of blood T cell repertoires in COVID-19. The repertoire was sequenced with immunoSEQ multiplex PCR; TCRdb's copy has only in-frame clones and lacks some. The sample consists of 400,000 or so clones, 80% to 90% of them appearing once. Sequenced sample: PBMCs or T cells enriched from blood (not recorded which). These receptors were obtained from a man aged 35-49 years in a cohort exposed to, infected with or recovered from COVID-19 (not recorded which). CDR3s include the opening cysteine and the closing phenylalanine or tryptophan. A D gene is named only where the DNA matches it firmly. Not all rows give a size; the values are once, few, many and, for expanded clones, a class.

TRBV25-1	.	TRBD1	TRBJ2-2	TGTGCCAGCAGCAGGACAGGGCCGAACACCGGGGAGCTGTTTTTT	CASSRTGPNTGELFF
TRBV11-2	few	.	TRBJ1-1	TGTGCCAGCAGGTTGGTAGGACAGCTAAACACTGAAGCTTTCTTT	CASRLVGQLNTEAFF
TRBV27	.	.	TRBJ2-7	TGTGCCAGCAGTTTACCCCCCGGGGGACGGGGTTACGAGCAGTACTTC	CASSLPPGGRGYEQYF
TRBV1	.	.	TRBJ2-7	TGCACCAGCAGCCAAGATCGGACGAGGGCGGGAGGTAATAAGGAGCAGTACTTC	CTSSQDRTRAGGNKEQYF
TRBV27	.	TRBD1	TRBJ1-3	TGTGCCAGCAGTCAACAGGGGTACGGAAACACCATATATTTT	CASSQQGYGNTIYF
TRBV2	.	.	TRBJ1-1	TGTGCCAGCAGTCCAGGGCTGAACACTGAAGCTTTCTTT	CASSPGLNTEAFF
TRBV10-2	.	.	TRBJ2-2	TGCGCCAGCAGTGCGAGTTACACCGGGGAGCTGTTTTTT	CASSASYTGELFF
TRBV6-6	.	TRBD2	TRBJ2-3	TGTGCCAGCTCCCTAGCGGGAAGGGGAAATACGCAGTATTTT	CASSLAGRGNTQYF
TRBV10-3	.	.	TRBJ1-2	TGTGCCATCAGTGAGCCCCGGTCAGGGTTTCATGGCTACACCTTC	CAISEPRSGFHGYTF
TRBV4-1	.	TRBD1	TRBJ2-7	TGCGCCAGCAGCCGGGGACAGGGGGTCGGCTACGAGCAGTACTTC	CASSRGQGVGYEQYF
TRBV3-1/TRBV3-2	few	TRBD2	TRBJ2-1	TGTGCCAGCAGCCAAGTGACTAGCGGTTACAATGAGCAGTTCTTC	CASSQVTSGYNEQFF
TRBV28	.	.	TRBJ2-7	TGTGCCAGCAGTTTAGCTAGCGTCTACGAGCAGTACTTC	CASSLASVYEQYF
TRBV4-1	.	.	TRBJ1-3	TGCGCCAGCAGCCAACAACAGGGAAACACCATATATTTT	CASSQQQGNTIYF
TRBV3-1/TRBV3-2	.	.	TRBJ1-3	TGTGCCAGCAGCCACAGTGGAAACACCATATATTTT	CASSHSGNTIYF
TRBV27	.	.	TRBJ2-2	TGTGCCAGCAAGTTCACCCAGGGAGGCGCCGGGGAGCTGTTTTTT	CASKFTQGGAGELFF
TRBV2	.	TRBD2	TRBJ2-7	TGTGCCAGCAGACCTTTGGCGGGAGGGATCGGCTTC	CASRPLAGGIGF
TRBV9	.	TRBD2	TRBJ2-7	TGTGCCAGCAGCGTAACCCCCGGACTAGCGGGATGGTACGAGCAGTACTTC	CASSVTPGLAGWYEQYF
TRBV5-1	.	.	TRBJ2-7	TGCGCCAGCAGCGCCGGAGGCGGAAGCTCCTACGAGCAGTACTTC	CASSAGGGSSYEQYF
TRBV28	.	.	TRBJ1-5	TGTGCCAGCAGCCTAAATCAGCCCCAGCATTTT	CASSLNQPQHF
TRBV28	.	.	TRBJ2-7	TGTGCCAGCAGTCCTCCTCGACAGGGAGGAAGTAACGAGCAGTACTTC	CASSPPRQGGSNEQYF
TRBV3-1/TRBV3-2	.	TRBD2	TRBJ2-3	TGTGCCAGCAGCCAAGTAGCGGGTATCACAGATACGCAGTATTTT	CASSQVAGITDTQYF
TRBV28	once	TRBD2	TRBJ2-1	TGTGCCAGCAGTACTAGCGGGCGAAATGAGCAGTTCTTC	CASSTSGRNEQFF
TRBV29-1	.	.	TRBJ1-1	TGCAGCGTTAAAAACGGGGTGAACACTGAAGCTTTCTTT	CSVKNGVNTEAFF
TRBV18	once	.	TRBJ2-7	TGTGCCAGCTCACCACCATCACAGACCCTAAGTACGAAGCAGTACTTC	CASSPPSQTLSTKQYF
TRBV11-2	.	TRBD2	TRBJ2-1	TGTGCCAGCAGCTTAGATGAAAGACTAGCGGGAGGGCGTCGCAATGAGCAGTTCTTC	CASSLDERLAGGRRNEQFF
TRBV5-4	.	TRBD2	TRBJ2-5	TGTGCCAGCAGCCCCCGGACTAGCGGGAGGGCCGGAGAGACCCAGTACTTC	CASSPRTSGRAGETQYF
TRBV7-9	.	.	TRBJ1-3	TGTGCCAGCAGCCGGGACACCATATATTTT	CASSRDTIYF